This paragraph reports one T cell receptor (beta chain). This sample was taken from a study of blood T cell repertoires in COVID-19. Across the whole study: There were acute and convalescent COVID-19 samples, and they came from the United States, Italy and Spain. PBMCs, B-cell-depleted T cells, or T cells provided the cDNA or gDNA that made up the material.

Germline lookup yields CDR1 SGDLS and CDR2 YYNGEE. The CDR3 runs 14 residues. V lost 0 bases and J lost 1, with 4 bases in between. Per the authors' pipeline: Reference gene primer amplification gave nucleated cell count estimates. Generated by immunoSEQ multiplex PCR, the TCRdb table keeps only in-frame clones and is missing some. D and trimming come from the DNA, and the V and J calls and clone size come from that table. The profile shows about 310,000 clones, roughly 91% of them singletons. The sequence came from a man aged 50-60 years with active or convalescent COVID-19. The sequencing sample was made of peripheral blood. The rearrangement links TRBV9 to TRBJ2-2; the D is unclear. DNA for the CDR3: TGTGCCAGCAGCGTAGGGCAGAACACCGGGGAGCTGTTTTTT. Translation gives CASSVGQNTGELFF.